Following are 20 T cell receptor beta chains from one sample sequenced in a study of blood T cell repertoires in COVID-19. The assay was immunoSEQ multiplex PCR, and TCRdb's table has in-frame clones only and misses some. The sample lists 45,000 or so clones; about nine tenths were seen once. The sample comprised peripheral blood. The receptors originated from a woman aged 80 or older in a cohort sampled during active or convalescent COVID-19.

This sequence joins TRBV7-8 and TRBJ1-2; D is perhaps TRBD1 (6 bases). Germline assignment: CDR1 SGHVS and CDR2 FQNEAQ. This CDR3 has 14 amino acids. V lost 2 bases and J 4 bases, leaving 11 bases between the germline ends. The CDR3 sequence is CASSLSGTSYGYTF. DNA of the CDR3: TGTGCCAGCAGCTTAAGTGGGACAAGCTATGGCTACACCTTC.

This chain uses TRBV3-1 (or the pseudogene TRBV3-2) with TRBJ1-2, with TRBD1 matching over 8 bases. The CDR3 is 15 amino acids. Germline V lookup: CDR1 LGHDT, CDR2 YNNKEL (reference sequence). V was clipped by 1 base and J by 3 bases; unmatched bases: 4. CDR3 amino acids: CASSQVGGQDYGYTF. CDR3 DNA sequence: TGTGCCAGCAGCCAAGTTGGGGGACAGGACTATGGCTACACCTTC.

This chain joins TRBV30 and TRBJ1-3; D remains ambiguous. Trimming removed 0 bases from V and 2 bases from J, with 14 bases in between. The germline V gene has CDR1 GTSNPN and CDR2 SVGIG (reference sequence). The CDR3 covers 16 residues. CDR3 protein: CAWSVQPVVAGNTIYF. CDR3 nucleotide sequence: TGTGCCTGGAGTGTACAACCAGTTGTGGCTGGAAACACCATATATTTT.

The V call is TRBV12-3 or TRBV12-4, the J call TRBJ1-5; D uncertain. This CDR3 has 13 amino acids. V was shortened by 0 bases and J by 5 bases, with 5 bases between the two germline ends. CDR3 protein: CASSLARDQPQHF. DNA of the CDR3: TGTGCCAGCAGTTTAGCGAGGGATCAGCCCCAGCATTTT.

The rearrangement joins TRBV29-1 to TRBJ1-3; D might be TRBD1 (6 bases). This CDR3 spans 14 amino acids. V was trimmed by 6 bases and J by 4 bases, leaving 16 bases between them. Germline lookup yields CDR1 SQVTM and CDR2 ANQGSEA. The CDR3 bases are TGCAGCGTACAGGGCAGGCTGAGCGGAAACACCATATATTTT. It codes for CSVQGRLSGNTIYF.

This chain connects TRBV29-1 to TRBJ2-3, with a weak D call TRBD2 (5 bases). V was pared by 6 bases and J by 5 bases, with 9 bases between. Germline CDR1 SQVTM, CDR2 ANQGSEA. This CDR3 contains 11 residues. The CDR3, as DNA: TGCAGCGTACCGGGGTTAGATACGCAGTATTTT. Amino acids: CSVPGLDTQYF.

This rearrangement joins TRBV5-5 to TRBJ1-1; 9 bases fit TRBD1. J gave up 1 base and V 3 bases, and 7 bases lay outside the gene matches. The CDR3 runs 16 residues. Germline V lookup: CDR1 SGHKS, CDR2 YYEKEE (reference sequence). The CDR3 DNA sequence: TGTGCCAGCAGCTGGGGGACAGGGTGGGCGAACACTGAAGCTTTCTTT. It is translated as CASSWGTGWANTEAFF. The complete variable domain, with remaining parts taken from reference TRBV5-5 and TRBJ1-1, reads DAGVTQSPTHLIKTRGQQVTLRCSPISGHKSVSWYQQVLGQGPQFIFQYYEKEERGRGNFPDRFSARQFPNYSSELNVNALLLGDSALYLCASSWGTGWANTEAFFGQGTRLTVV.

This clone was recorded only once. This rearrangement joins TRBV7-2 to TRBJ2-1, with TRBD2 matching 10 bases. The V and J ends lost 5 bases and 7 bases, in that order; junction bases with no gene match: 8. The CDR3 extends over 15 amino acids. CDR1 and CDR2 from the germline V gene are SGHTA and FQGNSA. CDR3 sequence: CASSRSGGAGNEQFF. Written as DNA, the CDR3 is TGTGCCAGCAGCCGGAGCGGGGGGGCCGGTAATGAGCAGTTCTTC.

The chain couples TRBV6-6 to TRBJ2-3; the D gene is possibly TRBD2 (6 bases). Between the trimmed V and J ends, which lost 6 bases and 2 bases, there was a span of 18 bases. CDR1 and CDR2 (germline): MNHNY, SVGAGI (reference sequence). The CDR3 has 16 residues. The CDR3 region has the DNA TGTGCCAGCAGGATACTAGCCGGAGCCCCCACAGATACGCAGTATTTT. Protein sequence: CASRILAGAPTDTQYF.

The V call is TRBV4-1, the J call TRBJ2-3; D is undetermined. Germline V gene lookup returns CDR1 MGHRA and CDR2 YSYEKL. V was pared by 1 base and J by 5 bases, with 10 bases between. The CDR3 has 14 residues. The DNA for the CDR3 is TGCGCCAGCAGCCAAGTCCAGGCGATAGATACGCAGTATTTT. It encodes CASSQVQAIDTQYF.

The J gene is TRBJ2-5, the V gene TRBV5-4; TRBD2 matches at 8 bases. The length of the CDR3 is 14 residues. Germline V gene lookup returns CDR1 SGHNT and CDR2 YYREEE (reference sequence). The V and J ends lost 4 bases and 3 bases, in that order; junction bases with no gene match: 5. As DNA, the CDR3 is TGTGCCAGCAGCGCCGGGGGGGCTGAAGAGACCCAGTACTTC. Translation: CASSAGGAEETQYF. Together with reference TRBV5-4 and TRBJ2-5, the CDR3 gives the full variable domain: ETGVTQSPTHLIKTRGQQVTLRCSSQSGHNTVSWYQQALGQGPQFIFQYYREEENGRGNFPPRFSGLQFPNYSSELNVNALELDDSALYLCASSAGGAEETQYFGPGTRLLVL.

The rearrangement links TRBV6-2 or TRBV6-3 to TRBJ2-1; TRBD2 matches at 10 bases. V shed 6 bases, J shed 4 bases, and the junction held 6 bases outside the gene matches. CDR3 length: 15 residues. The germline gives CDR1 MNHEY, CDR2 SVGEGT. In nucleotides, the CDR3 is TGTGCCAGCAGCCGCCAAGCGGGGGGGTACAATGAGCAGTTCTTC. Protein sequence: CASSRQAGGYNEQFF.

This rearrangement joins TRBV3-1 (or the pseudogene TRBV3-2) to TRBJ2-3; 11 bases are shared with TRBD2. The CDR3 is 19 amino acids. CDR1 is LGHDT, CDR2 YNNKEL, per germline (reference sequence). The V and J ends lost 4 bases and 4 bases, in that order; junction bases with no gene match: 16. The CDR3: CASSPQAGLAGGRSDTQYF. Written as DNA, the CDR3 is TGTGCCAGCAGCCCTCAGGCAGGTCTAGCGGGGGGCCGGTCAGATACGCAGTATTTT.

This chain joins TRBV7-3 and TRBJ2-5; 10 bases map to TRBD1. This CDR3 contains 15 residues. V was clipped by 5 bases and J by 2 bases; unmatched bases: 5. Germline V gene sequence: CDR1 SGHTA, CDR2 FQGTGA. The chain's CDR3 is CASSVGTGVQETQYF. The CDR3, as DNA: TGTGCCAGCAGCGTAGGGACAGGGGTTCAAGAGACCCAGTACTTC.

This clone was seen only a few times. The V call is TRBV11-3, the J call TRBJ2-1; D possibly corresponds to TRBD1 (6 bases). Per germline, CDR1 SGHNT and CDR2 YENEEA. V was pared by 5 bases and J by 0 bases, with 14 bases between. This CDR3 has 16 residues. CDR3 protein: CASSPLQGSSYNEQFF. The CDR3 DNA reads as TGTGCCAGCAGCCCCTTACAGGGTAGCTCCTACAATGAGCAGTTCTTC.

J is TRBJ1-2 and V is TRBV12-3 or TRBV12-4; D might be TRBD1 (5 bases). The CDR3 sequence is 13 residues long. V was pared by 5 bases and J by 2 bases, with 9 bases between. CDR3 sequence (DNA): TGTGCCAGCAGTCCCAGGGTAAACTATGGCTACACCTTC. Its translation is CASSPRVNYGYTF.

This chain uses TRBV10-3 with TRBJ2-1; D is unclear. CDR1 is ENHRY, CDR2 SYGVKD, per germline. This CDR3 contains 13 residues. Trimming stripped 6 bases from V and 8 bases from J, with 14 bases between. The CDR3 loop reads CAISNLHQDEQFF. Written as DNA, the CDR3 is TGTGCCATCAGCAACCTACACCAGGATGAGCAGTTCTTC.

The chain has TRBV24-1 and TRBJ1-1, with D possibly matching TRBD1 (6 bases). The CDR3 spans 18 residues. Germline V gives CDR1 KGHDR, CDR2 SFDVKD. Trimming removed 2 bases at V and 1 base at J, with 19 bases between. The CDR3: CATSDWWDLTGGNTEAFF. The DNA for the CDR3 is TGTGCCACCAGTGATTGGTGGGACCTGACAGGCGGGAACACTGAAGCTTTCTTT.

The chain joins TRBV19 to TRBJ1-2; D is undetermined. The V gene lost 0 bases and the J gene lost 3 bases, with 11 bases spanning the gap. There are 15 residues in the CDR3. Germline assignment: CDR1 LNHDA and CDR2 SQIVND (reference sequence). CDR3 amino acids: CASSIDHSGYYGYTF. CDR3 coding DNA: TGTGCCAGTAGTATAGATCACAGCGGGTACTATGGCTACACCTTC. The full variable domain, completed using reference TRBV19 and TRBJ1-2, is DGGITQSPKYLFRKEGQNVTLSCEQNLNHDAMYWYRQDPGQGLRLIYYSQIVNDFQKGDIAEGYSVSREKKESFPLTVTSAQKNPTAFYLCASSIDHSGYYGYTFGSGTRLTVV.

The chain couples TRBV9 to TRBJ2-2; D not certain. Germline loops: CDR1 SGDLS, CDR2 YYNGEE. The V and J ends lost 4 bases and 4 bases respectively, with 14 bases between them. This CDR3 spans 15 amino acids. CDR3 loop: CASSLPPTGTGELFF. The DNA of the CDR3 is TGTGCCAGCAGCCTACCCCCGACGGGCACCGGGGAGCTGTTTTTT. The full variable domain, completed using reference TRBV9 and TRBJ2-2, is DSGVTQTPKHLITATGQRVTLRCSPRSGDLSVYWYQQSLDQGLQFLIQYYNGEERAKGNILERFSAQQFPDLHSELNLSSLELGDSALYFCASSLPPTGTGELFFGEGSRLTVL.